The next 24 T cell receptor beta chains were all read from a single sample in a study of chemoradiotherapy in HPV16-positive cancers. Method: immunoSEQ multiplex PCR; TCRdb's copy keeps in-frame clones and lacks some. This sample yields roughly 70,000 clones, of which 88% are seen a single time; over 4% belongs to the top ten. The sample was blood, taken from a patient who underwent chemoradiotherapy. These receptor sequences come from a human donor with HPV-associated anogenital cancer.

This clone was observed once. The rearrangement uses TRBV10-3 and TRBJ2-5; 9 nucleotides match TRBD1. TRBJ2-7 explains the end of the DNA better; the J call may be wrong. Germline V CDR1 and CDR2: ENHRY, SYGVKD. This CDR3 is 16 amino acids long. The CDR3 loop reads CAISGDPTGGYYEQYF. The CDR3 DNA sequence: TGTGCCATCAGTGGTGACCCTACAGGGGGCTATTACGAGCAGTACTTC.

The rearrangement joins TRBV27 to TRBJ2-1; D unclear. The CDR3 has 13 amino acids. V was cut by 7 bases and J by 0 bases, with 7 bases left in between. The germline V gene has CDR1 MNHEY and CDR2 SMNVEV (reference sequence). CDR3 bases: TGTGCCAGCACCACGTCCTCCTACAATGAGCAGTTCTTC. Protein: CASTTSSYNEQFF.

The chain carries TRBV30 and TRBJ1-4; possible D gene TRBD1, 5 bases. V lost 6 bases to trimming and J lost 8 bases, with 10 bases between them. The CDR3 runs to 11 residues. Germline lookup yields CDR1 GTSNPN and CDR2 SVGIG (reference sequence). The CDR3: CACRRDEKLFF. The CDR3 DNA reads as TGTGCCTGCCGACGGGACGAAAAACTGTTTTTT.

The gene calls are TRBV6-5 and TRBJ1-6; possible D gene TRBD1, 6 bases. The CDR3 extends over 15 amino acids. V lost 8 bases and J 7 bases, leaving 18 bases between the germline ends. CDR1 and CDR2 from the germline V gene are MNHEY and SVGAGI. The CDR3 protein is CASCRGASENSPLHF. Here the CDR3 DNA reads TGTGCCAGCTGCCGGGGGGCTTCCGAAAATTCACCCCTCCACTTT.

The rearrangement uses TRBV4-1 and TRBJ2-7; D perhaps matches TRBD2 (6 bases). V lost 4 bases and J 9 bases, leaving 13 bases between the germline ends. This CDR3 region has 12 residues. Germline loops: CDR1 MGHRA, CDR2 YSYEKL. CDR3 bases: TGCGCCAGCAGCCTAGGGACTTCGGCGCAGTACTTC. This encodes CASSLGTSAQYF.

This clone was counted once. This chain links TRBV28 with TRBJ1-5; D is uncertain. Germline loops: CDR1 MDHEN, CDR2 SYDVKM. The V end was cut by 8 bases, the J end by 0 bases, with 14 bases between. This CDR3 comprises 15 residues. The CDR3 reads CASGIRQNSNQPQHF. DNA for the CDR3: TGTGCCAGCGGGATCAGACAAAATAGCAATCAGCCCCAGCATTTT.

This chain links TRBV6-1 with TRBJ1-5, with unresolved D. Trimming pared 6 bases from V and 4 bases from J, leaving 10 bases between. Germline V CDR1 and CDR2: MNHNS, SASEGT. This CDR3 is built from 13 residues. This CDR3 is CASREQINQPQHF. CDR3 sequence (DNA): TGTGCCAGCAGGGAACAGATTAATCAGCCCCAGCATTTT.

The chain has TRBV5-5 and TRBJ1-1; no firm D call. Germline lookup yields CDR1 SGHKS and CDR2 YYEKEE (reference sequence). V was pared by 0 bases and J by 3 bases, with 9 bases between. The CDR3 runs 14 residues. This CDR3 reads CASSLVFGDTEAFF. DNA of the CDR3: TGTGCCAGCAGCTTGGTTTTCGGAGACACTGAAGCTTTCTTT.

The gene calls are TRBV7-9 and TRBJ2-1; 11 positions match TRBD2. Trimming removed 1 base from V and 5 bases from J; junction bases left unmatched: 4. The CDR3 has 16 residues. CDR1 SEHNR and CDR2 FQNEAQ come from the germline V gene (reference sequence). CDR3 loop: CASSLVPSGRHNEQFF. CDR3 sequence (DNA): TGTGCCAGCAGCTTAGTTCCTAGCGGGAGGCACAATGAGCAGTTCTTC.

The chain carries TRBV28 and TRBJ2-5; TRBD2 matches 14 bases. This CDR3 comprises 16 residues. Losses at the gene ends were 9 bases for V and 4 bases for J; bases not matched to a gene: 10. The germline V gene has CDR1 MDHEN and CDR2 SYDVKM. CDR3 protein: CASSHSGLAGGETQYF. CDR3 DNA sequence: TGTGCCAGTTCACACTCTGGACTAGCGGGAGGAGAGACCCAGTACTTC. The full variable domain, in which reference TRBV28 and TRBJ2-5 provide the parts outside the CDR3, is DVKVTQSSRYLVKRTGEKVFLECVQDMDHENMFWYRQDPGLGLRLIYFSYDVKMKEKGDIPEGYSVSREKKERFSLILESASTNQTSMYLCASSHSGLAGGETQYFGPGTRLLVL.

The J gene is TRBJ2-2, the V gene TRBV30; 9 positions match TRBD1. CDR3 length: 18 amino acids. Germline lookup yields CDR1 GTSNPN and CDR2 SVGIG (reference sequence). V lost 0 bases and J lost 2; bases outside the gene matches: 10. This chain's CDR3 is CAWSVRVGTGKNTGELFF. CDR3 DNA: TGTGCCTGGAGTGTACGGGTCGGGACAGGGAAAAACACCGGGGAGCTGTTTTTT.

This clone was recorded once. V is TRBV6-4 and J is TRBJ2-1, with TRBD1 as a possible D gene (5 bases). The CDR3 consists of 15 residues. CDR1 and CDR2 (germline): MRHNA, SNTAGT. The germline V and J ends were trimmed by 5 bases and 7 bases, with 18 bases remaining between them. The CDR3 nucleotides are TGTGCCAGCAGTTCAGGACACAGTCCTACAAATGAGCAGTTCTTC. This gives the protein CASSSGHSPTNEQFF.

The genes are TRBV2 and TRBJ1-2; D gene ambiguous. CDR1 SNHLY and CDR2 FYNNEI come from the germline V gene. This CDR3 has 18 amino acids. Trimming stripped 1 base from V and 1 base from J, with 19 bases between. CDR3 amino acids: CASSEEEGLASLNYGYTF. The DNA of the CDR3 is TGTGCCAGCAGTGAAGAAGAAGGACTAGCTAGCCTTAACTATGGCTACACCTTC.

The chain carries TRBV15 and TRBJ1-5; no clear D. Germline CDR1 reads LNHNV; CDR2 reads YYDKDF (reference sequence). The CDR3 runs to 17 residues. Trimming removed 3 bases at V and 3 bases at J, with 18 bases between. As DNA, the CDR3 is TGTGCCACCAGCAGTCGAAGCGTGGGAGACCTCAATCAGCCCCAGCATTTT. Its protein product is CATSSRSVGDLNQPQHF.

The chain is built from TRBV19 and TRBJ1-1, with 8 nucleotides matching TRBD1. V trimming: 3 bases; J trimming: 10 bases; junction bases outside the gene matches: 4. There are 12 residues in the CDR3. The germline V gene encodes CDR1 LNHDA and CDR2 SQIVND (reference sequence). The DNA of the CDR3 is TGTGCCAGTAGTATTCGGACAGGGTCAGCTTTCTTT. Translated: CASSIRTGSAFF.

There are a few counts of this clone. The genes are TRBV11-2 and TRBJ2-1; D may correspond to TRBD1 or TRBD2 (5 bases each). This CDR3 is built from 12 residues. Trimming took 1 base from V and 9 from J, leaving 7 bases between them. CDR1 is SGHAT and CDR2 is FQNNGV in the germline V gene. DNA of the CDR3: TGTGCCAGCAGCTTAGCTGGGGGTGAGCAGTTCTTC. Translated: CASSLAGGEQFF.

The V gene is TRBV28, the J gene TRBJ2-5, with 9 nucleotides matching TRBD2. The germline CDR1 and CDR2 sequences are MDHEN and SYDVKM. The CDR3 consists of 17 residues. V was pared by 1 base and J by 4 bases, with 10 bases of the junction left unmatched. Here the CDR3 DNA reads TGTGCCAGCAGTTTATTGGGTGGGGCGACTAGCGGAGAGACCCAGTACTTC. This gives the protein CASSLLGGATSGETQYF.

This rearrangement joins TRBV19 to TRBJ2-7, with D perhaps TRBD2 (6 bases). The CDR3 length is 14 residues. Trimming shortened V by 6 bases and J by 5 bases, and 17 bases separated the two germline ends. Germline CDR1 LNHDA, CDR2 SQIVND (reference sequence). In nucleotides, the CDR3 is TGTGCCAGTAGCTCCGGGGACTCTCGGGACGAGCAGTACTTC. This codes for CASSSGDSRDEQYF.

The chain recombines TRBV11-3 with TRBJ2-1, with a tentative D call TRBD1 (7 bases). Germline CDR1 reads SGHNT; CDR2 reads YENEEA. The CDR3 loop spans 15 amino acids. V lost 5 bases, J lost 8 bases, and 19 bases lay in between. The CDR3 DNA reads TGTGCCAGCAGCCCCCGGTACGGAGGGGGCTATGAGCAGTTCTTC. Amino acids: CASSPRYGGGYEQFF.

The rearrangement joins TRBV6-6 to TRBJ1-4, with D hard to call. The CDR3 is 14 amino acids. The germline V and J ends were trimmed by 7 bases and 0 bases, with 9 bases remaining between them. Germline V gives CDR1 MNHNY, CDR2 SVGAGI (reference sequence). The CDR3 DNA reads TGTGCCAGCACCCCGCAGGCAACTAATGAAAAACTGTTTTTT. Protein product: CASTPQATNEKLFF.

This chain joins TRBV13 and TRBJ1-1; D remains unclear. There are 18 residues in the CDR3. The V gene's germline CDR1 is PRHDT and CDR2 FYEKMQ (reference sequence). The V and J ends lost 4 bases and 0 bases respectively, with 21 bases between them. CDR3 DNA sequence: TGTGCCAGCAGCTCGTACTGGAACCGGAATTCAGTGAACACTGAAGCTTTCTTT. Translated, it gives CASSSYWNRNSVNTEAFF.

V gene TRBV27 combines with J gene TRBJ2-1, with D perhaps matching TRBD1 (6 bases). Germline V CDR1 and CDR2: MNHEY, SMNVEV (reference sequence). The CDR3 totals 15 residues. The V and J ends lost 2 bases and 4 bases respectively, with 12 bases between them. Here the CDR3 DNA reads TGTGCCAGCAGTTTACAAATTACAGGGTACAATGAGCAGTTCTTC. Its translation is CASSLQITGYNEQFF.

The chain employs TRBV9 and TRBJ2-7; tentative D call: TRBD2 (5 bases). The CDR3 is made up of 13 amino acids. Between the trimmed V and J ends, which lost 0 bases and 6 bases, there was a span of 10 bases. Germline CDR1 SGDLS, CDR2 YYNGEE. DNA of the CDR3: TGTGCCAGCAGCGTAGCTTCGGGGAGCGAGCAGTACTTC. Protein: CASSVASGSEQYF. The full variable domain, completed using reference TRBV9 and TRBJ2-7, is DSGVTQTPKHLITATGQRVTLRCSPRSGDLSVYWYQQSLDQGLQFLIQYYNGEERAKGNILERFSAQQFPDLHSELNLSSLELGDSALYFCASSVASGSEQYFGPGTRLTVT.

The V gene is TRBV7-9, the J gene TRBJ2-5, with a weak D call TRBD1 (6 bases). The J call could be wrong; TRBJ2-7 is a better fit for the DNA end. This CDR3 has 13 amino acids. From germline, CDR1 is SEHNR and CDR2 FQNEAQ (reference sequence). The DNA for the CDR3 is TGTGCCAGCAGTCCCGGACAGACCTACGAGCAGTACTTC. It codes for CASSPGQTYEQYF.